This T cell receptor (beta chain) was retrieved from a study of cytotoxic CD8 clonotypes in ibrutinib-treated CLL. Study details: After a median of around 68 months, around 15 patients stayed remitted and about 12 progressed; responses had been partial in about 24 and complete in 2. The study, taken as a whole, reports: Contraction or stability on treatment was seen for public clonotypes, which were uncommon. Clonality rose at ibrutinib response, held steady in sustained remission, and fell toward baseline at progression.

T cells were sequenced at a targeted depth of 1 in 200,000 to 1 in 1 million. Assay: immunoSEQ multiplex PCR; the TCRdb copy retains only in-frame clones and omits some. The sample includes about 44,000 clones, 60% to 80% of them seen just once. As regards this clone: The antigen is undetermined.

V dropped 6 bases and J dropped 5 bases, with 19 bases sitting between them. This CDR3 region has 15 residues. Germline V CDR1 and CDR2: MDHEN, SYDVKM. This sequence originates from a human donor with chronic lymphocytic leukemia. The chain couples TRBV28 to TRBJ1-2, with D possibly being TRBD1 (6 bases). The material sequenced was PBMCs, taken after 12 months of ibrutinib treatment. The CDR3 sequence is CASSRGLGTPYGYTF. CDR3 sequence (DNA): TGTGCCAGCAGCCGAGGGTTGGGGACACCGTATGGCTACACCTTC.